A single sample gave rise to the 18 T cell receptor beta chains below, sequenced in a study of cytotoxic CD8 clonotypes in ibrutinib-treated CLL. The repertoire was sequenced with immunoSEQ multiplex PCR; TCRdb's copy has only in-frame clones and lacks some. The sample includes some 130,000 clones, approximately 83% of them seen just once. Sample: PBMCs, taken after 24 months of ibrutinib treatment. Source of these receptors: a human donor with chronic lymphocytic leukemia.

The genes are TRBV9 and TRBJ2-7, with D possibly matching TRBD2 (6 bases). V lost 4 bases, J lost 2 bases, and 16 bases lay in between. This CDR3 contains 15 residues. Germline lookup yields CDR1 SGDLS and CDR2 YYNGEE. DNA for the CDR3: TGTGCCAGCAGCCTTAGAGCGAGCGGGCCCTACGAGCAGTACTTC. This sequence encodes CASSLRASGPYEQYF.

In DNA, the CDR3 is TGCAGCGTTGCGTATGGGGTTGGGAACACTGAAGCTTTCTTT. This translates into CSVAYGVGNTEAFF. The J gene is TRBJ1-1, the V gene TRBV29-1; D gene uncertain. The germline V gene has CDR1 SQVTM and CDR2 ANQGSEA. With 4 bases removed from V and 1 base from J, the gap between germline ends came to 13 bases. CDR3 length: 14 residues.

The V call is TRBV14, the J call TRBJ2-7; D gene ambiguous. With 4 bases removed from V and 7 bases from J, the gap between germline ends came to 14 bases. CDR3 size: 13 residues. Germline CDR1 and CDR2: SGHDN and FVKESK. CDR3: CASSRSPQWEQYF. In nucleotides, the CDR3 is TGTGCCAGCAGCCGAAGTCCCCAGTGGGAGCAGTACTTC.

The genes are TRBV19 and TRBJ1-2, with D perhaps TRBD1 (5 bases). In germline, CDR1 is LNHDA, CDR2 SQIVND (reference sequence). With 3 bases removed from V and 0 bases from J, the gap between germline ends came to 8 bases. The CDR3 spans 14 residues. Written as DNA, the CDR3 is TGTGCCAGTAGTATGGGGGACTCTAACTATGGCTACACCTTC. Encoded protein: CASSMGDSNYGYTF.

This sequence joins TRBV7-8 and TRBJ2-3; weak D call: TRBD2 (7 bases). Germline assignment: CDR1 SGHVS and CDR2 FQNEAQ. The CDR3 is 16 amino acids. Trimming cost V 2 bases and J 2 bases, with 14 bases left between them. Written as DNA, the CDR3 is TGTGCCAGCAGCTTACTGGGGAGGGGGTACACAGATACGCAGTATTTT. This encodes CASSLLGRGYTDTQYF.

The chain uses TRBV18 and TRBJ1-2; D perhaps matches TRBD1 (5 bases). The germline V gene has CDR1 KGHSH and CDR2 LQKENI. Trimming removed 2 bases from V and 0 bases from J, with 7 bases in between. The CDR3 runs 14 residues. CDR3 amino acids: CASSPAGANYGYTF. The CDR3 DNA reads TGTGCCAGCTCACCAGCGGGGGCTAACTATGGCTACACCTTC. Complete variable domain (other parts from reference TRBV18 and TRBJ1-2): NAGVMQNPRHLVRRRGQEARLRCSPMKGHSHVYWYRQLPEEGLKFMVYLQKENIIDESGMPKERFSAEFPKEGPSILRIQQVVRGDSAAYFCASSPAGANYGYTFGSGTRLTVV.

CDR3 residues: CASSLWDRGLSKNVLTF. DNA of the CDR3: TGTGCCAGCAGTTTATGGGACAGGGGGCTTAGCAAAAACGTCCTGACTTTC. V and J are TRBV28 and TRBJ2-6, with TRBD1 matching 11 bases. CDR3 length: 17 amino acids. Trimming at V came to 0 bases and at J to 10 bases, leaving 8 bases not matched to a gene. CDR1 is MDHEN, CDR2 SYDVKM, per germline.

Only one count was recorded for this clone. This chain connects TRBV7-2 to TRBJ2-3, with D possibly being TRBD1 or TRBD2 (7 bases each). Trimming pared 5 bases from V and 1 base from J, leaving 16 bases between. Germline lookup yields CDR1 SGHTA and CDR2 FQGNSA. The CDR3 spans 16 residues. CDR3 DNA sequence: TGTGCCAGCAGCGCTGACAGGGCGGGAGGCACAGATACGCAGTATTTT. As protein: CASSADRAGGTDTQYF.

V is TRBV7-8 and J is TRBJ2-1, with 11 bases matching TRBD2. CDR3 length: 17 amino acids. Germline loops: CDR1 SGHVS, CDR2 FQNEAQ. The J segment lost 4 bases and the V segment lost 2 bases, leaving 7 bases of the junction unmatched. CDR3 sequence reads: CASSLSGTSGLYNEQFF. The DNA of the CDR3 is TGTGCCAGCAGCTTAAGTGGGACTAGCGGACTATACAATGAGCAGTTCTTC.

CDR3 nucleotides: TGTGCCAGCAGCGCCTCTCACCGGGACAGGGGAAACTATGGCTACACCTTC. Residues: CASSASHRDRGNYGYTF. The chain recombines TRBV5-4 with TRBJ1-2, with TRBD1 identical over 10 bases. The V and J ends lost 4 bases and 2 bases, in that order; junction bases with no gene match: 11. The germline CDR1 and CDR2 sequences are SGHNT and YYREEE (reference sequence). The CDR3 is 17 residues long.

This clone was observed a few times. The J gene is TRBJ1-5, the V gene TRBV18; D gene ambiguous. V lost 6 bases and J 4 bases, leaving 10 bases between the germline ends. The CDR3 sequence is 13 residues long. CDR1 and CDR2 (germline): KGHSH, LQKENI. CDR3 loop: CASSLDLNQPQHF. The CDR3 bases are TGTGCCAGCTCCCTCGACCTTAATCAGCCCCAGCATTTT.

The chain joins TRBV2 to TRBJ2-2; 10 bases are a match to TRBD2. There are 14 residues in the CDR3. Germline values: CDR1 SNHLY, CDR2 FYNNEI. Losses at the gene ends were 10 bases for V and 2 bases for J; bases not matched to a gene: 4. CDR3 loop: CAIGTSVNTGELFF. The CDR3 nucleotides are TGTGCCATTGGGACTAGCGTAAACACCGGGGAGCTGTTTTTT.

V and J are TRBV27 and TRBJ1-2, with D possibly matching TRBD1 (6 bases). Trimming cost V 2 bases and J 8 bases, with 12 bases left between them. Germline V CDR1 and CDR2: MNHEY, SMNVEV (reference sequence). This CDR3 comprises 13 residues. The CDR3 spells CASSLGQGYGYTF. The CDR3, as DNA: TGTGCCAGCAGTTTAGGTCAGGGGTACGGCTACACCTTC.

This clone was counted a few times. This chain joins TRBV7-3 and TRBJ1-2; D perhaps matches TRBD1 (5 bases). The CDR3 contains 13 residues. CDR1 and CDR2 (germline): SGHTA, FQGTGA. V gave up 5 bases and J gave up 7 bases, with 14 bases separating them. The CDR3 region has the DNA TGTGCCAGCAGCCCGAGTCAGGGAGGTGGCTACACCTTC. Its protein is CASSPSQGGGYTF.

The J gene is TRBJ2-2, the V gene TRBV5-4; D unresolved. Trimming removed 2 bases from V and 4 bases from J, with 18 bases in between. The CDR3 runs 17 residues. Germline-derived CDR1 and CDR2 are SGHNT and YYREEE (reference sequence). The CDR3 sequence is CASSFSGVAVLTGELFF. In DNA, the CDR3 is TGTGCCAGCAGCTTTTCCGGAGTTGCAGTTCTCACCGGGGAGCTGTTTTTT. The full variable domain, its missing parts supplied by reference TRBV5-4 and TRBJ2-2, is ETGVTQSPTHLIKTRGQQVTLRCSSQSGHNTVSWYQQALGQGPQFIFQYYREEENGRGNFPPRFSGLQFPNYSSELNVNALELDDSALYLCASSFSGVAVLTGELFFGEGSRLTVL.

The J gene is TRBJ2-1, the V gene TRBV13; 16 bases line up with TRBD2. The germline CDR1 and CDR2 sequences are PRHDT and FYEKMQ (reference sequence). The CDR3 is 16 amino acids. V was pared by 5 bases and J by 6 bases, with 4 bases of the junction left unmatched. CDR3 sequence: CASSPGTSGGANEQFF. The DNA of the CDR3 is TGTGCCAGCAGCCCAGGGACTAGCGGGGGGGCCAATGAGCAGTTCTTC.

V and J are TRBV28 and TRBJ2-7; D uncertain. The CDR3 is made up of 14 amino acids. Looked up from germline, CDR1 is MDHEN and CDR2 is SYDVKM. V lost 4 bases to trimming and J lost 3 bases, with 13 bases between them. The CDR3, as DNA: TGTGCCAGCAGTTCAGTGCACACCAACTACGAGCAGTACTTC. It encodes CASSSVHTNYEQYF.

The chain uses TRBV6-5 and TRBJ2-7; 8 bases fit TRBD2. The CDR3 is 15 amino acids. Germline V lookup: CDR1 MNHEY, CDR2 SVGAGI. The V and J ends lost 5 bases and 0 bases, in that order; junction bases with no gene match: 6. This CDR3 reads CASSPRGGNSYEQYF. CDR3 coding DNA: TGTGCCAGCAGTCCACGGGGGGGGAACTCCTACGAGCAGTACTTC.